This T cell receptor (beta chain) was profiled in a study of blood T cell repertoires in COVID-19. About the research overall: The study drew acute and convalescent COVID-19 samples from the United States, Italy and Spain. Nucleic acid was either cDNA or gDNA, and it came from T cells, B-cell-depleted T cells, or PBMCs.

The junction had 11 bases not matched to a gene; V was cut back by 10 bases and J by 10 bases. CDR3 length equals 13 residues. CDR1 is MNHEY and CDR2 is SMNVEV in the germline V gene (reference sequence). Using immunoSEQ multiplex PCR, the repertoire was profiled, and TCRdb retains in-frame clones only, with some absent. Here the sample spans fewer than 200,000 clones, just over 85% being singletons. This clone was observed a single time. V and J are TRBV27 and TRBJ2-1, with 9 bases that match TRBD2. Sequencing was carried out using PBMCs or T cells enriched from blood (not recorded which). This TCR was sampled from a woman aged 18-29 years who had recovered from COVID-19. CDR3 protein: CATKTSGVGEQFF. The CDR3 bases are TGTGCCACCAAGACTAGCGGAGTGGGGGAGCAGTTCTTC.